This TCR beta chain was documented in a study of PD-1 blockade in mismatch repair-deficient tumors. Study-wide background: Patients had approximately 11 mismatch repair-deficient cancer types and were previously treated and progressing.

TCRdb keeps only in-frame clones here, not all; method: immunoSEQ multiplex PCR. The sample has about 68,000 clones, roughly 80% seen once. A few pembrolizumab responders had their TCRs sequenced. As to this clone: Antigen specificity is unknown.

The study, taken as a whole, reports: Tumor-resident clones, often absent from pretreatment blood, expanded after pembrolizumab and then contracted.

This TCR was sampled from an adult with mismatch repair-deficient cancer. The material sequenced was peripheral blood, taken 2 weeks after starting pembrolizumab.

CDR3 sequence reads: CASGPSTGNTIYF. The CDR3 DNA is TGTGCTAGTGGTCCCTCCACAGGAAACACCATATATTTT. V usage is TRBV12-5 and J usage is TRBJ1-3; D gene ambiguous. Germline V gene sequence: CDR1 LGHNT, CDR2 FRNRAP. The CDR3 runs 13 residues. Trimming shortened V by 5 bases and J by 4 bases, and 9 bases separated the two germline ends.